This T cell receptor beta chain was observed in a study of glioma-infiltrating T cells. Amplification of TCR alpha and beta CDR3 regions from RNA used iRepertoire nested multiplex PCR. Tissue mRNA or PBMC total RNA, roughly 100-400 ng, went into one-step reverse transcription and amplification. A single record per CDR3 protein comes from TCRdb applying MiXCR to the multiplex PCR reads. The repertoire has some 120,000 distinct CDR3 sequences, roughly 24% of them found once; the top ten carry 13% to 15%. The germline V and J ends were trimmed by 10 bases and 5 bases, with 17 bases remaining between them. Per the germline V gene, CDR1 is LNHDA and CDR2 is SQIVND (reference sequence). The CDR3 consists of 13 residues. This clonotype was counted at least ten times. Antigen specificity is unknown. Findings and limits, study-wide: CDR3 overlap between tissue and blood was very small. Above-expected tissue-blood divergence occurred in all gliomas, most in low-grade ones.

The sequenced sample consisted of glioma tissue, nonneoplastic brain tissue, or PBMCs (not recorded which). This sequence joins TRBV19 and TRBJ2-5; possibly TRBD2 for D (5 bases). This TCR was sampled from a human donor with low-grade glioma or glioblastoma, undergoing nonglioma brain surgery, or in good health (not recorded which). For the CDR3, the DNA is TGTGCCACTCCGATACTAGATTGGGAGACCCAGTACTTC. Its protein product is CATPILDWETQYF.